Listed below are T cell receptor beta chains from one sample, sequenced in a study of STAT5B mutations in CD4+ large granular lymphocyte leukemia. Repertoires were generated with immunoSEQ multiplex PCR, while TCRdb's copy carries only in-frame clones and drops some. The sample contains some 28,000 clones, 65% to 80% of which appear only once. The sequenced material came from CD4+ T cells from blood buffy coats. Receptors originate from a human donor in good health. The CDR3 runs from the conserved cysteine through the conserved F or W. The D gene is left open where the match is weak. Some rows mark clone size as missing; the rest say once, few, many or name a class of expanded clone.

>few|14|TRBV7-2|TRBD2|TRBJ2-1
CASSSGTMDNEQFF
TGTGCCAGCAGCTCGGGGACTATGGACAATGAGCAGTTCTTC
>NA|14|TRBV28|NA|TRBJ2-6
CASSSRVGANVLTF
TGTGCCAGCAGTTCAAGGGTGGGGGCCAACGTCCTGACTTTC
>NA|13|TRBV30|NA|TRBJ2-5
CAWTPAGRETQYF
TGTGCCTGGACCCCGGCAGGGAGGGAGACCCAGTACTTC
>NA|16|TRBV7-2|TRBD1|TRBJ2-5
CASSANPTGGAETQYF
TGTGCCAGCAGCGCCAATCCCACAGGGGGAGCAGAGACCCAGTACTTC
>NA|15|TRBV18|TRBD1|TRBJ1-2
CASSPSDREGYGYTF
TGTGCCAGCTCACCGAGTGACAGGGAAGGCTATGGCTACACCTTC
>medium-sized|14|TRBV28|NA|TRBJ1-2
CASRDQASNYGYTF
TGTGCCAGCAGGGACCAGGCTTCTAACTATGGCTACACCTTC
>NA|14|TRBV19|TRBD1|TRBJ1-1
CAKRGLGDNTEAFF
TGTGCCAAGAGGGGGCTGGGGGATAACACTGAAGCTTTCTTT
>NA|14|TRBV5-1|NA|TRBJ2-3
CASSLVGAGDTQYF
TGCGCCAGCAGCTTGGTGGGGGCGGGAGATACGCAGTATTTT
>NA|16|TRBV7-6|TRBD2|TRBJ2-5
CASSSLAGGSGETQYF
TGTGCCAGCAGCTCATTAGCGGGAGGCTCGGGAGAGACCCAGTACTTC
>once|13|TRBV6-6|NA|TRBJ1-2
CASSPGYLDGYTF
TGTGCCAGCAGCCCAGGGTACTTGGATGGCTACACCTTC
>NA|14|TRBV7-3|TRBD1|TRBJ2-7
CASSRTGTSYEQYF
TGTGCCAGCAGCAGGACAGGGACGTCCTACGAGCAGTACTTC
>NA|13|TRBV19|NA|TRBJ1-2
CASSIRATDGYTF
TGTGCCAGTAGTATCCGGGCTACGGATGGCTACACCTTC
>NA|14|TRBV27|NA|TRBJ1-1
CASSSQGGHTEAFF
TGTGCCAGCAGTTCACAGGGTGGACACACTGAAGCTTTCTTT
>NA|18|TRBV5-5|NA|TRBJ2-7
CASSLAYGGASSFYEQYF
TGTGCCAGCAGCTTGGCCTATGGTGGCGCTAGCTCCTTCTACGAGCAGTACTTC
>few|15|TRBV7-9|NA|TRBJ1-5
CASSLAGGSNQPQHF
TGTGCCAGCAGCTTAGCGGGGGGTAGCAATCAGCCCCAGCATTTT
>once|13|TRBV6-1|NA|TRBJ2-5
CASSERGKETQYF
TGTGCCAGCAGTGAAAGGGGGAAAGAGACCCAGTACTTC
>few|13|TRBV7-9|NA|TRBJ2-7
CASSLAGAVEQYF
TGTGCCAGCAGCTTAGCGGGGGCGGTCGAGCAGTACTTC
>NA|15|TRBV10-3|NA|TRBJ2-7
CAISVGSKGTGEQYF
TGTGCCATCAGTGTGGGTTCGAAAGGGACGGGCGAGCAGTACTTC
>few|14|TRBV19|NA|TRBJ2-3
CASSSGPSTDTQYF
TGTGCCAGTAGTAGCGGACCTAGCACAGATACGCAGTATTTT
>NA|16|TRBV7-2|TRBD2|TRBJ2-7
CASSLTTSGSFYEQYF
TGTGCCAGCAGCTTAACGACTAGCGGATCTTTCTACGAGCAGTACTTC
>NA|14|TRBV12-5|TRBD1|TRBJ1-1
CASGAGQPNTEAFF
TGTGCTAGTGGTGCGGGACAGCCGAACACTGAAGCTTTCTTT
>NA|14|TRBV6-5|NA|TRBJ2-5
CASSYSRGQETQYF
TGTGCCAGCAGTTACTCCCGGGGGCAAGAGACCCAGTACTTC
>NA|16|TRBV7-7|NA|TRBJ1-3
CASSLVGQASGNTIYF
TGTGCTAGCAGCTTAGTGGGTCAGGCCTCTGGAAACACCATATATTTT
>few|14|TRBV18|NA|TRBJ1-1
CASSPMAGDTEAFF
TGTGCCAGCTCACCAATGGCAGGCGACACTGAAGCTTTCTTT
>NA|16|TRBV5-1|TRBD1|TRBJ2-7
CASSLAIGQATYEQYF
TGCGCCAGCAGCTTGGCGATCGGACAGGCGACCTACGAGCAGTACTTC
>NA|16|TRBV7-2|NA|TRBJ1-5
CASSLGLGLSNQPQHF
TGTGCCAGCAGCTTAGGACTAGGCCTTAGCAATCAGCCCCAGCATTTT
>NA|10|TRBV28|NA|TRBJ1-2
CASFLQGYTF
TGTGCCAGCTTCTTACAGGGATACACCTTC
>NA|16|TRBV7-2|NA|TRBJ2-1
CASSSPVGLANNEQFF
TGTGCCAGCAGCTCGCCAGTTGGGCTAGCGAACAATGAGCAGTTCTTC
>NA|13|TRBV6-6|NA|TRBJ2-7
CASSDRDTDEQYF
TGTGCCAGCAGTGACCGGGACACCGACGAGCAGTACTTC
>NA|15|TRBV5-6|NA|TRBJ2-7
CASSSRDPSSYEQYF
TGTGCCAGCAGTTCCCGGGACCCGAGCTCCTACGAGCAGTACTTC
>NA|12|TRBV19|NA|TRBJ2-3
CASSTGTYTQYF
TGTGCCAGTAGTACAGGGACGTATACGCAGTATTTT
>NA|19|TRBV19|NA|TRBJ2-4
CASSIPMRGATGGKNIQYF
TGTGCCAGTAGTATACCAATGCGAGGGGCTACAGGAGGCAAAAACATTCAGTACTTC
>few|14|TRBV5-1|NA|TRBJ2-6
CASSLTTGANVLTF
TGCGCCAGCAGCTTGACTACTGGGGCCAACGTCCTGACTTTC
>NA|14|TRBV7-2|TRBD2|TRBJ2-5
CASSHTSVGETQYF
TGTGCCAGCAGCCATACTAGCGTAGGGGAGACCCAGTACTTC
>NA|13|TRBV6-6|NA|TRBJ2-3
CASRPSYTDTQYF
TGTGCCAGCAGGCCGAGCTACACAGATACGCAGTATTTT
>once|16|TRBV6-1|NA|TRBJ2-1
CASSEDWSKSANEQFF
TGTGCCAGCAGTGAAGACTGGAGTAAATCGGCCAATGAGCAGTTCTTC
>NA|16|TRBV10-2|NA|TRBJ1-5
CASSETRGHSNQPQHF
TGCGCCAGCAGTGAAACAAGGGGTCACAGCAATCAGCCCCAGCATTTT
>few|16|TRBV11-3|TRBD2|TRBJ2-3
CASSSGLAGTTDTQYF
TGTGCCAGCAGCTCAGGACTAGCGGGAACTACAGATACGCAGTATTTT
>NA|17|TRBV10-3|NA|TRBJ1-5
CAISESTFGGLGQPQHF
TGTGCCATCAGTGAGTCGACGTTCGGGGGGCTCGGACAGCCCCAGCATTTT
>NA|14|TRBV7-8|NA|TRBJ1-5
CASSLAPGNQPQHF
TGTGCCAGCAGCTTAGCCCCAGGCAATCAGCCCCAGCATTTT
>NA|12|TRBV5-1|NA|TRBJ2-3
CASRESTDTQYF
TGCGCCAGCAGGGAGAGCACAGATACGCAGTATTTT
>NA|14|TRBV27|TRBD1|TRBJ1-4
CASSRTGGWEKLFF
TGTGCCAGCAGTCGAACAGGGGGCTGGGAAAAACTGTTTTTT
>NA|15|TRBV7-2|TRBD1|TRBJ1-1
CASSQDRDRGGEAFF
TGTGCCAGCAGCCAAGACAGGGACCGCGGGGGTGAAGCTTTCTTT
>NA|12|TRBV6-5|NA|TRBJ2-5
CATGQNQETQYF
TGTGCCACCGGACAGAACCAAGAGACCCAGTACTTC
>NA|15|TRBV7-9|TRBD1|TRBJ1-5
CASSLAGGLGQPQHF
TGTGCCAGCAGCTTAGCAGGGGGCTTGGGTCAGCCCCAGCATTTT
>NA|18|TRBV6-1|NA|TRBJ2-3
CASSEAEGRNYFPDTQYF
TGTGCCAGCAGTGAAGCGGAGGGGCGCAACTATTTTCCAGATACGCAGTATTTT
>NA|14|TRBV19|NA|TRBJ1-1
CASSIRGADTEAFF
TGTGCCAGTAGTATCAGAGGGGCGGACACTGAAGCTTTCTTT
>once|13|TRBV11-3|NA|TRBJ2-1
CASSLDSKGEQFF
TGTGCCAGCAGCTTAGATTCCAAAGGGGAGCAGTTCTTC
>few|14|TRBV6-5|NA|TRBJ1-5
CASSVRGGNQPQHF
TGTGCCAGCAGTGTTCGGGGTGGCAATCAGCCCCAGCATTTT
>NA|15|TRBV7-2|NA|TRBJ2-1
CASSLFAGNYNEQFF
TGTGCCAGCAGCTTATTTGCGGGAAACTACAATGAGCAGTTCTTC
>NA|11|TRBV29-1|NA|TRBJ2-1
CSVDQVNEQFF
TGCAGCGTCGACCAGGTAAATGAGCAGTTCTTC
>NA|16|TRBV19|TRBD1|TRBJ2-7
CASSIRSGQTNYEQYF
TGTGCCAGTAGTATAAGATCGGGACAGACAAACTACGAGCAGTACTTC